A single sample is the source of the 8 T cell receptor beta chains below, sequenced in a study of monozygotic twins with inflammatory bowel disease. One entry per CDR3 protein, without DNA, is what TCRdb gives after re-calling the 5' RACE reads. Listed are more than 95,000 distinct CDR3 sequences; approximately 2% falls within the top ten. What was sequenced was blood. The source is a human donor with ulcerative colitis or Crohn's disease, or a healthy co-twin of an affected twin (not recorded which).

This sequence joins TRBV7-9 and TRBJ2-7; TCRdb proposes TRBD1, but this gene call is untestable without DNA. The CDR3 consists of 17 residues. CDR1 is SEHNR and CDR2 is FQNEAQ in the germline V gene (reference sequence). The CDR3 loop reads CASSYPVRGAQSYEQYF.

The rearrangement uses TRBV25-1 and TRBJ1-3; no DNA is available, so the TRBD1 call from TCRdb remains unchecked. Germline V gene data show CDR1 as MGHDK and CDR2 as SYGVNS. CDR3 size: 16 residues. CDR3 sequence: CASGDPRQGAGNTIYF.

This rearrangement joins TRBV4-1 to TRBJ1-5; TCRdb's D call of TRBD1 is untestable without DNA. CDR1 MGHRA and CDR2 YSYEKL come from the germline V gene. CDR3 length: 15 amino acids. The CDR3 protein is CASSWGQLSNQPQHF.

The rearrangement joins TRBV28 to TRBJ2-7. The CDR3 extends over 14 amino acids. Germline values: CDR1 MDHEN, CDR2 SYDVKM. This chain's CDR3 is CASRGRSGYDEQYF.

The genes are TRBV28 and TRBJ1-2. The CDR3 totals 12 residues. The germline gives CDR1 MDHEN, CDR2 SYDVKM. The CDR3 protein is CASRYWAYGYTF.

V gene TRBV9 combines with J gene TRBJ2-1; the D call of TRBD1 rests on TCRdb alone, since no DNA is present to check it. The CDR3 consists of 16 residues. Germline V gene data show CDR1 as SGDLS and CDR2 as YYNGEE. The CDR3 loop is CASSVVSGSSYNEQFF.

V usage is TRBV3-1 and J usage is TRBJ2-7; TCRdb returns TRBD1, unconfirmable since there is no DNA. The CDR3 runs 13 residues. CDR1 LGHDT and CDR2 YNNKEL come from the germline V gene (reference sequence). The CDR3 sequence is CASSRAGSYEQYF.

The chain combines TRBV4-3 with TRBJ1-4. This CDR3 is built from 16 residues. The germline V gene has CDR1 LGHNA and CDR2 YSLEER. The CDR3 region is CASSQERGGGNEKLFF.